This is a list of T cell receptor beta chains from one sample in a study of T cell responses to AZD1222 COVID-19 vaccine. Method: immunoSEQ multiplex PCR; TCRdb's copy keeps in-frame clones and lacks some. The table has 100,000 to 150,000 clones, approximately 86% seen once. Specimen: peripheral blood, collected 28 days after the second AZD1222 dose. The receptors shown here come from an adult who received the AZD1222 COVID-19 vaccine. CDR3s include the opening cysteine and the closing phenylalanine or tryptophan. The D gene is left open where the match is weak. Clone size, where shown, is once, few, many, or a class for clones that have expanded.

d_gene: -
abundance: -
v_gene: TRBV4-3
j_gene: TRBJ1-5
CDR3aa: CASSQDLGGINQPQHF
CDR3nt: TGCGCCAGCAGCCAAGATTTGGGCGGAATCAATCAGCCCCAGCATTTT

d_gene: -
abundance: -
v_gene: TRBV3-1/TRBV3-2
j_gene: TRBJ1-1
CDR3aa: CASSQISVNTEAFF
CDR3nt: TGTGCCAGCAGCCAGATCAGCGTGAACACTGAAGCTTTCTTT

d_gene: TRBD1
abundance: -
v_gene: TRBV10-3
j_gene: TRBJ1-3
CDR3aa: CAISRGPGNTIYF
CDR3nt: TGTGCCATCAGCAGGGGGCCTGGAAACACCATATATTTT

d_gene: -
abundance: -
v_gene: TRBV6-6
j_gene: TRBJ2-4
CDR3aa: CASLTGLAKNIQYF
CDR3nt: TGTGCCAGCCTGACAGGACTAGCCAAAAACATTCAGTACTTC

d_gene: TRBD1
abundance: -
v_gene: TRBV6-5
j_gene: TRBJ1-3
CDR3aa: CANGDSILPGNTIYF
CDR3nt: TGTGCCAACGGGGACAGCATTCTTCCTGGAAACACCATATATTTT

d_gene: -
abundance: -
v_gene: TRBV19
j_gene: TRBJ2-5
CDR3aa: CASSMREETQYF
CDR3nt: TGTGCCAGTAGTATGCGGGAAGAGACCCAGTACTTC

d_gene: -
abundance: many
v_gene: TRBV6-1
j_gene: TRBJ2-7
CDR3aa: CASSEVNARVGDYEQYF
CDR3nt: TGTGCCAGCAGTGAAGTGAACGCCAGGGTCGGGGACTACGAGCAGTACTTC

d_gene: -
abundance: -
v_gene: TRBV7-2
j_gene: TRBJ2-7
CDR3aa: CASSTQSYSEQYF
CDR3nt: TGTGCCAGCAGCACGCAGTCGTACAGCGAGCAGTACTTC

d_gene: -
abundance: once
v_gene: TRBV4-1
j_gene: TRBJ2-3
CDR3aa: CASSPLRLRGTDTQYF
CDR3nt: TGCGCCAGCAGCCCACTAAGGCTCAGAGGGACAGATACGCAGTATTTT

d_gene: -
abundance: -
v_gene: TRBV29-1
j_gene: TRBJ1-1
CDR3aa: CSVEQGTEAFF
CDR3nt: TGCAGCGTTGAACAGGGAACTGAAGCTTTCTTT

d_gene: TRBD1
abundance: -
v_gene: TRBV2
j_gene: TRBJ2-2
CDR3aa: CASEGTGLNTGELFF
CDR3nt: TGTGCCAGCGAAGGGACAGGTCTGAACACCGGGGAGCTGTTTTTT

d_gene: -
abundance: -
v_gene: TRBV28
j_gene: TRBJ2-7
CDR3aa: CASSFGSYEQYF
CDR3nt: TGTGCCAGCAGTTTCGGCTCCTACGAGCAGTACTTC